These 17 T cell receptor beta chains were all obtained from the same sample, sequenced in a study of blood T cell repertoires in COVID-19. The protocol was immunoSEQ multiplex PCR, while the TCRdb copy is restricted to in-frame clones and leaves out a portion. The sample has roughly 300,000 clones, 80% to 90% seen once. Sequencing was performed on PBMCs or T cells enriched from blood (not recorded which). Receptor source: a man aged 25 to 40 who had recovered from COVID-19.

This chain uses TRBV7-9 with TRBJ1-5; possible D gene TRBD1, 6 bases. V gave up 0 bases and J gave up 10 bases, with 16 bases separating them. This CDR3 comprises 15 residues. Germline V gene data show CDR1 as SEHNR and CDR2 as FQNEAQ (reference sequence). The CDR3 bases are TGTGCCAGCAGCTTAGCTTCGGGGGGCTCAGGCCCCCAGCATTTT. Its translation is CASSLASGGSGPQHF.

The chain joins TRBV28 to TRBJ1-1; the D is unclear. Germline V gives CDR1 MDHEN, CDR2 SYDVKM. V was cut by 7 bases and J by 3 bases, with 18 bases left in between. There are 15 residues in the CDR3. The CDR3 here is CASTPREAYHTEAFF. The CDR3 DNA sequence: TGTGCCAGCACCCCTCGTGAGGCTTATCACACTGAAGCTTTCTTT.

The chain couples TRBV4-1 to TRBJ2-5; weak D call: TRBD2 (5 bases). This CDR3 has 16 residues. The V end was cut by 1 base, the J end by 5 bases, with 17 bases between. Germline CDR1 and CDR2: MGHRA and YSYEKL. DNA for the CDR3: TGCGCCAGCAGCCAAGGGCGGGCTCCGGGGTCGGAGACCCAGTACTTC. Residues: CASSQGRAPGSETQYF.

The genes are TRBV7-9 and TRBJ2-1; D gene unclear. The CDR3 spans 15 residues. Trimming cost V 5 bases and J 6 bases, with 17 bases left between them. CDR1 is SEHNR, CDR2 FQNEAQ, per germline (reference sequence). CDR3 in amino acids: CASSPPPSHGNEQFF. CDR3 coding DNA: TGTGCCAGCAGCCCCCCGCCATCCCACGGCAATGAGCAGTTCTTC.

The genes are TRBV15 and TRBJ1-6; D is uncertain. CDR3 size: 15 residues. CDR1 is LNHNV, CDR2 YYDKDF, per germline (reference sequence). Trimming took 6 bases from V and 6 from J, leaving 15 bases between them. The CDR3 nucleotides read TGTGCCACCAGGATTTCTGGACTGACTAATTCACCCCTCCACTTT. Translation: CATRISGLTNSPLHF. The variable domain in full, with the rest retrieved from reference TRBV15 and TRBJ1-6, is DAMVIQNPRYQVTQFGKPVTLSCSQTLNHNVMYWYQQKSSQAPKLLFHYYDKDFNNEADTPDNFQSRRPNTSFCFLDIRSPGLGDTAMYLCATRISGLTNSPLHFGNGTRLTVT.

The rearrangement links TRBV28 to TRBJ1-1; 8 bases agree with TRBD1. Germline trimming cut 6 bases from V and 1 base from J; bases unmatched to any gene: 10. The CDR3 contains 16 residues. Germline CDR1 and CDR2: MDHEN and SYDVKM. CDR3 region: CASSLRGRWANTEAFF. CDR3 coding DNA: TGTGCCAGCAGCCTCAGGGGGCGTTGGGCGAACACTGAAGCTTTCTTT.

The rearrangement uses TRBV2 and TRBJ2-5; maybe TRBD2 (5 bases). With 5 bases removed from V and 5 bases from J, the gap between germline ends came to 15 bases. The CDR3 is 14 amino acids. The V gene's germline CDR1 is SNHLY and CDR2 FYNNEI. CDR3 DNA: TGTGCCAGCAGTCATAGCGTCAGGCCCGAGACCCAGTACTTC. It encodes CASSHSVRPETQYF.

The rearrangement joins TRBV28 to TRBJ1-1; 7 bases map to TRBD1. This CDR3 region has 14 residues. V lost 10 bases and J lost 1; bases outside the gene matches: 9. Germline assignment: CDR1 MDHEN and CDR2 SYDVKM. Here the CDR3 DNA reads TGTGCCATCTTAACCGGGACAGCGAACACTGAAGCTTTCTTT. It codes for CAILTGTANTEAFF. Using reference TRBV28 and TRBJ1-1 for the parts outside the CDR3, the full variable domain is DVKVTQSSRYLVKRTGEKVFLECVQDMDHENMFWYRQDPGLGLRLIYFSYDVKMKEKGDIPEGYSVSREKKERFSLILESASTNQTSMYLCAILTGTANTEAFFGQGTRLTVV.

The gene calls are TRBV27 and TRBJ1-3; D might be TRBD1 (6 bases). The V and J ends lost 6 bases and 4 bases respectively, with 13 bases between them. Germline lookup yields CDR1 MNHEY and CDR2 SMNVEV (reference sequence). The CDR3 has 14 amino acids. The CDR3 here is CASRSGGHGNTIYF. The CDR3 nucleotides read TGTGCCAGCAGGAGCGGGGGGCACGGAAACACCATATATTTT.

This chain connects TRBV5-1 to TRBJ1-2; D is unresolved. The CDR3 totals 13 residues. Between the trimmed V and J ends, which lost 4 bases and 8 bases, there was a span of 15 bases. In germline, CDR1 is SGHRS, CDR2 YFSETQ. The CDR3 spells CASSPPMPGGYTF. The DNA for the CDR3 is TGCGCCAGCAGCCCCCCCATGCCGGGAGGCTACACCTTC.

This clone was seen many times. V is TRBV15 and J is TRBJ2-1; TRBD2 might be the D (6 bases). The CDR3 is made up of 14 amino acids. CDR1 and CDR2 (germline): LNHNV, YYDKDF (reference sequence). V dropped 5 bases and J dropped 4 bases, with 12 bases sitting between them. For the CDR3, the DNA is TGTGCCACCAGCGCGGGACTGAGATACAATGAGCAGTTCTTC. Translated: CATSAGLRYNEQFF.

In its sample, this clone was seen a few times. This chain links TRBV11-2 with TRBJ2-3; 9 bases map to TRBD2. In germline, CDR1 is SGHAT, CDR2 FQNNGV. V was pared by 4 bases and J by 3 bases, with 5 bases of the junction left unmatched. The CDR3 totals 15 residues. In DNA form, the CDR3 reads TGTGCCAGCAGCTACGGGGCGGGAGGGACAGATACGCAGTATTTT. Amino acids: CASSYGAGGTDTQYF.

The chain is built from TRBV11-2 and TRBJ1-2; 9 bases map to TRBD1. CDR3 length: 14 residues. V lost 5 bases, J lost 2 bases, and 3 bases stayed unmatched. Per the germline V gene, CDR1 is SGHAT and CDR2 is FQNNGV. CDR3 bases: TGTGCCAGCAGCCGAGGACAGGGGAACTATGGCTACACCTTC. Translated: CASSRGQGNYGYTF.

The chain employs TRBV27 and TRBJ2-7; 8 bases are a match to TRBD2. Germline CDR1 and CDR2: MNHEY and SMNVEV (reference sequence). V lost 5 bases to trimming and J lost 4 bases; unmatched junction nucleotides: 4. The length of the CDR3 is 13 residues. The CDR3 loop reads CASSPAGGYEQYF. DNA for the CDR3: TGTGCCAGCAGTCCGGCGGGAGGTTACGAGCAGTACTTC.

Worth noting for this clone: One junction end does not reproduce the germline sequence, and a read error may be involved. V usage is TRBV19 and J usage is TRBJ1-2; D ambiguous. The CDR3 contains 14 residues. The germline gives CDR1 LNHDA, CDR2 SQIVND (reference sequence). The CDR3 DNA reads TGTGCCAGTAGTTTAGACGGGTTAGGCTATGGCTACACCTTC. As protein: CASSLDGLGYGYTF.

The genes are TRBV29-1 and TRBJ1-3; 10 positions agree with TRBD1. V lost 3 bases, J lost 6 bases, and 5 bases stayed unmatched. The CDR3 runs 14 residues. Germline CDR1 reads SQVTM; CDR2 reads ANQGSEA. The CDR3 protein is CSVDPGTGENTIYF. CDR3 nucleotides: TGCAGCGTTGACCCCGGGACAGGGGAAAACACCATATATTTT.

As to this clone: The sample carries other DNA sequences with the same CDR3. The rearrangement links TRBV18 to TRBJ2-5, with D tentatively TRBD1 (6 bases). The V gene lost 2 bases and the J gene lost 5 bases, with 9 bases spanning the gap. CDR3 size: 13 residues. Looked up from germline, CDR1 is KGHSH and CDR2 is LQKENI. This CDR3 is CASSPGQGETQYF. CDR3 sequence (DNA): TGTGCCAGCTCACCAGGGCAGGGGGAGACCCAGTACTTC.